These T cell receptor beta chains were read from a single sample in a study of blood T cell repertoires in COVID-19. The method was immunoSEQ multiplex PCR; TCRdb's version includes in-frame clones alone and lacks a portion of them. The data hold 140,000 or so clones, with over 85% observed a single time. Sequencing input: peripheral blood. These receptors came from a human donor in a cohort sampled during active COVID-19. The CDR3 runs from the conserved cysteine through the conserved F or W. D genes are given only for firm matches. Clone sizes are given selectively: once, few, many, or a class where the clone is expanded.

d_call,j_call,v_call,clone_size,cdr3_nt,cdr3_aa
TRBD1,TRBJ2-1,TRBV5-4,NA,TGTGCCAGCAGCATCGGGACAGGGGGACGTTCCTACAATGAGCAGTTCTTC,CASSIGTGGRSYNEQFF
TRBD2,TRBJ2-7,TRBV27,NA,TGTGCCAGCAGTTTATTTGGGGGAGGGCACTACGAGCAGTACTTC,CASSLFGGGHYEQYF
TRBD1,TRBJ1-6,TRBV30,NA,TGTGCCTGGAGGGCTCCCGGGACAGGGTTTGGCTCACCCCTCCACTTT,CAWRAPGTGFGSPLHF
NA,TRBJ1-5,TRBV21-1,NA,TGTGCCAGCAGGCCCCCCCAGGGGAGAAGTAATCAGCCCCAGCATTTT,CASRPPQGRSNQPQHF
NA,TRBJ2-7,TRBV4-1,once,TGCGCCAGCAGGGGACAAGCACCATACGAGCAGTACTTC,CASRGQAPYEQYF
TRBD1,TRBJ2-4,TRBV7-2,NA,TGTGCCAGCAGCTTCCTCATTGGACAGGGGCAAAACATTCAGTACTTC,CASSFLIGQGQNIQYF
NA,TRBJ1-2,TRBV27,NA,TGTGCCAGCAGTTACCGGACAGAATATGGCTACACCTTC,CASSYRTEYGYTF
NA,TRBJ2-3,TRBV7-3,NA,TGTGCCAGCAGCTTAACGGGTCGGGGAGGCACAGATACGCAGTATTTT,CASSLTGRGGTDTQYF
TRBD1,TRBJ2-7,TRBV10-3,NA,TGTGCCATCAGCGGGGACAGGGCAAGCTCCTACGAGCAGTACTTC,CAISGDRASSYEQYF
TRBD1,TRBJ2-7,TRBV28,few,TGTGCCAGCAGTTTCGGGACAGGGCTCTACGAGCAGTACTTC,CASSFGTGLYEQYF
TRBD2,TRBJ2-6,TRBV7-9,once,TGTGCCAGCAGCTTAGGAGGGACTAAAGGGGCCAACGTCCTGACTTTC,CASSLGGTKGANVLTF
NA,TRBJ2-7,TRBV7-9,few,TGTGCCAGCAGCGTTAGTACCTACGAGCAGTACTTC,CASSVSTYEQYF
NA,TRBJ2-5,TRBV5-6,NA,TGTGCCAGCAGCTCGGGGGAGACCCAGTACTTC,CASSSGETQYF
NA,TRBJ1-1,TRBV13,NA,TGTGCCAGCAGCTCCGAGACAGGCAAGGGGCTTTCTTTGGGCACTGAAGCTTTCTTT,CASSSETGKGLSLGTEAFF
NA,TRBJ1-2,TRBV2,NA,TGTGCCAGCAGTGCAGTGACACAAGCTAACTATGGCTACACCTTC,CASSAVTQANYGYTF
NA,TRBJ2-7,TRBV14,NA,TGTGCCAGCAGCCTCGGGACTGGGGCCTACGAGCAGTACTTC,CASSLGTGAYEQYF
TRBD1,TRBJ2-7,TRBV5-1,NA,TGCGCCAGCAGCCTCTGGGACAGGAACTCCTACGAGCAGTACTTC,CASSLWDRNSYEQYF
TRBD1,TRBJ1-2,TRBV6-6,NA,TGTGCCAGCAGTTACTCGAGGGACAGGTTAAACTATGGCTACACCTTC,CASSYSRDRLNYGYTF
TRBD1,TRBJ2-7,TRBV6-5,NA,TGTGCCAGCAGACCCCCGGGACAGGCCCTCTACGAGCAGTACTTC,CASRPPGQALYEQYF
TRBD1,TRBJ1-2,TRBV6-5,NA,TGTGCCAGCAGGACGGACAGGGACTATGGCTACACCTTC,CASRTDRDYGYTF
NA,TRBJ2-2,TRBV9,NA,TGTGCCAGCAGCGGGGAGGCAGCCAACACCGGGGAGCTGTTTTTT,CASSGEAANTGELFF
NA,TRBJ1-1,TRBV6-2/TRBV6-3,NA,TGTGCCAGCAGTTACTCGAATCAGGGGTGGACTGAAGCTTTCTTT,CASSYSNQGWTEAFF
NA,TRBJ2-7,TRBV27,NA,TGTGCCAGCAGTAAGAGGGGGGGGGCGCAAAGGGACGAGCAGTACTTC,CASSKRGGAQRDEQYF
NA,TRBJ2-6,TRBV9,NA,TGTGCCAGCAGCGTACTTTACTCTGGGGCCAACGTCCTGACTTTC,CASSVLYSGANVLTF
TRBD2,TRBJ2-5,TRBV2,NA,TGTGCCAGCAGAAGTAGCGGGGGGGCCCAAGAGACCCAGTACTTC,CASRSSGGAQETQYF
NA,TRBJ2-1,TRBV7-2,NA,TGTGCCAGCAGCGCCCTAGCCGTGGGGAATGAGCAGTTCTTC,CASSALAVGNEQFF
TRBD2,TRBJ2-2,TRBV11-2,NA,TGTGCCAGCAGGGGACTAGCGGGGGCCAAACGGAACACCGGGGAGCTGTTTTTT,CASRGLAGAKRNTGELFF
NA,TRBJ2-2,TRBV19,NA,TGTGCCAGTAGTATACAGGCGGGGGCCAACACCGGGGAGCTGTTTTTT,CASSIQAGANTGELFF
TRBD1,TRBJ2-7,TRBV7-9,NA,TGTGCCAGCAGCTTCCAGGGGGCTCCGTACGAGCAGTACTTC,CASSFQGAPYEQYF
NA,TRBJ2-1,TRBV27,NA,TGTGCCAGCAGTTTATCAGCCGGTATCTACAATGAGCAGTTCTTC,CASSLSAGIYNEQFF
NA,TRBJ1-3,TRBV7-9,few,TGTGCCAGCAGCCCGGGGGGAAACACCATATATTTT,CASSPGGNTIYF
TRBD2,TRBJ2-7,TRBV27,once,TGTGCCAGCAGTTTATATGGCGGGGGGTCCTACGAGCAGTACTTC,CASSLYGGGSYEQYF
NA,TRBJ2-3,TRBV12-5,NA,TGTGCTAGTGCGCGCAGCACAGATACGCAGTATTTT,CASARSTDTQYF
NA,TRBJ2-4,TRBV5-1,NA,TGCGCCAGCAGCTTGACAGGGAACATTCAGTACTTC,CASSLTGNIQYF
NA,TRBJ1-4,TRBV5-1,NA,TGCGCCAGCAGTTCCGGATCTCTGGGGCATAATGAAAAACTGTTTTTT,CASSSGSLGHNEKLFF
NA,TRBJ2-2,TRBV27,NA,TGTGCCAGCAGTTTTTCATGGGGGGACACCGGGGAGCTGTTTTTT,CASSFSWGDTGELFF
NA,TRBJ2-3,TRBV7-3,NA,TGTGCCAGCAGCTTAAACGGGGGTTTAGCAGATACGCAGTATTTT,CASSLNGGLADTQYF
NA,TRBJ1-3,TRBV27,NA,TGTGCCAGCATCGGGGGACCTTCTGGAAACACCATATATTTT,CASIGGPSGNTIYF
NA,TRBJ1-3,TRBV9,NA,TGTGCCAGCAGCGAGGGAGGGGAAACTGGAAACACCATATATTTT,CASSEGGETGNTIYF
NA,TRBJ1-5,TRBV9,NA,TGTGCCAGCAGCGTAGGAGGGTTGGGAGGCAATCAGCCCCAGCATTTT,CASSVGGLGGNQPQHF